These T cell receptor beta chains were read from a single sample in a study of shared clonotypes between healthy human individuals. Only in-frame clones appear in the TCRdb table, and some are missing; sequencing was by immunoSEQ multiplex PCR. The sample lists about 2.2 million clones; approximately 94% were seen once. The sequenced material came from naive CD8+ T cells from PBMCs. The receptors shown here come from a young man in good health. Some clones in this sample may be carry-over from other donors' samples. CDR3s include the opening cysteine and the closing phenylalanine or tryptophan. The order of the fields is clone size, V gene, D gene, J gene, CDR3 DNA, CDR3 protein. The D gene is left open where the match is weak. Not all rows give a size; the values are once, few, many and, for expanded clones, a class.

.	TRBV4-1	.	TRBJ1-5	TGCGCCAGCAGCCAAAGCCGGGGGACCAGCAATCAGCCCCAGCATTTT	CASSQSRGTSNQPQHF
.	TRBV28	.	TRBJ2-7	TGTGCCAGCAGTACTCCCGGGGTCAGAGGTTCTTACGAGCAGTACTTC	CASSTPGVRGSYEQYF
.	TRBV27	.	TRBJ2-5	TGTGCCAGCAGCTGCCGGGACCCTGAGCGGGAGACCCAGTACTTC	CASSCRDPERETQYF
once	TRBV28	TRBD1	TRBJ2-7	TGTGCCAGCAGTGCCCTCCGAATAGACAGGGGGAGATACGAGCAGTACTTC	CASSALRIDRGRYEQYF
.	TRBV27	.	TRBJ1-1	TGTGCCAGCAGTTGGGGGGGGATCGTTACTGAAGCTTTCTTT	CASSWGGIVTEAFF
.	TRBV27	.	TRBJ1-5	TGTGCCAGCAGTTTAAATGGGGGTGTGCAGCCCCAGCATTTT	CASSLNGGVQPQHF
.	TRBV27	TRBD1	TRBJ2-7	TGTGCCAGCATGACAGGGGGAAGCGAGCAGTACTTC	CASMTGGSEQYF
.	TRBV15	TRBD1	TRBJ2-7	TGTGCCACCAGCACGACAGGGGACATAGCCTACGAGCAGTACTTC	CATSTTGDIAYEQYF
.	TRBV15	.	TRBJ2-1	TGTGCCACCAGCAGAGCCTCCGGGCCCGCTCGGAATGAGCAGTTCTTC	CATSRASGPARNEQFF
.	TRBV11-2	TRBD2	TRBJ2-7	TGTGCCAGCAGCCCCCAAGCACTAGCGGGGTTCTACGAGCAGTACTTC	CASSPQALAGFYEQYF
.	TRBV9	TRBD1	TRBJ2-7	TGTGCCAGCAGCGTAGGGGACAGGGGGCGCGAGCAGTACTTC	CASSVGDRGREQYF
.	TRBV9	.	TRBJ2-7	TGTGCCAGCAGCCAAGGGGGTTCCGAGCAGTACTTC	CASSQGGSEQYF
.	TRBV7-9	TRBD1	TRBJ2-1	TGTGCCAGCAGCAGGGCCCAGGACAGGGTACACAATGAGCAGTTCTTC	CASSRAQDRVHNEQFF
.	TRBV7-9	.	TRBJ2-3	TGTGCCAGCAGCTCAAGGCGACATACGCTCACAGATACGCAGTATTTT	CASSSRRHTLTDTQYF
.	TRBV6-5	.	TRBJ2-7	TGTGCCAGCAGTTACGGGGGTTCCGACTACGAGCAGTACTTC	CASSYGGSDYEQYF
.	TRBV2	TRBD1	TRBJ2-7	TGTGCCAGCCGGCGGGGACAGGGCTACGAGCAGTACTTC	CASRRGQGYEQYF